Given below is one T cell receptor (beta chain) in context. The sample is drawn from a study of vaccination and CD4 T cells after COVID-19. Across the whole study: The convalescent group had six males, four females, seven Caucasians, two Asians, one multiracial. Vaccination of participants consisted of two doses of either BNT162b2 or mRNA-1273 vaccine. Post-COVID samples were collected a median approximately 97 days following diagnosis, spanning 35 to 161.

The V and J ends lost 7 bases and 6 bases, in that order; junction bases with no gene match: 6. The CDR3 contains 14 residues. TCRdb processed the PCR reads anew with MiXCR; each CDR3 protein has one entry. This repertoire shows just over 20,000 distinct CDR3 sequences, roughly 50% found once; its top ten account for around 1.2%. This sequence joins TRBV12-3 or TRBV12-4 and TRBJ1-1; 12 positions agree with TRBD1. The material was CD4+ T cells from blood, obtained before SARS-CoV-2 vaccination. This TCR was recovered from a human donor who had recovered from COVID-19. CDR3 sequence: CASTTGTGGSEAFF. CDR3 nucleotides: TGTGCCAGCACGACCGGGACAGGGGGCTCTGAAGCTTTCTTT.